Each of the 2 T cell receptor beta chains below was sequenced from the same sample in a study of blood T cell repertoires in COVID-19. Repertoires were generated with immunoSEQ multiplex PCR, while TCRdb's copy carries only in-frame clones and drops some. Here the sample spans almost 250,000 clones, 75% to 90% being singletons. The specimen was PBMCs or T cells enriched from blood (not recorded which). All receptors derive from a young woman who had recovered from COVID-19.

This clone appeared a single time. The chain employs TRBV4-2 and TRBJ2-3, with 7 bases lining up with TRBD1. The CDR3 contains 17 residues. Germline values: CDR1 LGHNA, CDR2 YNFKEQ. V trimming: 3 bases; J trimming: 1 base; junction bases outside the gene matches: 10. The CDR3 sequence: CASSQPISTGRTDTQYF. CDR3 DNA sequence: TGTGCCAGCAGCCAGCCGATATCGACAGGGCGCACAGATACGCAGTATTTT.

The chain joins TRBV18 to TRBJ1-5; 8 nucleotides line up with TRBD1. The CDR3 covers 14 residues. Germline-derived CDR1 and CDR2 are KGHSH and LQKENI. V shed 3 bases and J 5 bases; nucleotides not matched to a gene: 3. The CDR3, as DNA: TGTGCCAGCTCACCGTCAGGGGGCTATCAGCCCCAGCATTTT. Its protein is CASSPSGGYQPQHF. Supplemented by reference TRBV18 and TRBJ1-5, the full variable domain reads NAGVMQNPRHLVRRRGQEARLRCSPMKGHSHVYWYRQLPEEGLKFMVYLQKENIIDESGMPKERFSAEFPKEGPSILRIQQVVRGDSAAYFCASSPSGGYQPQHFGDGTRLSIL.